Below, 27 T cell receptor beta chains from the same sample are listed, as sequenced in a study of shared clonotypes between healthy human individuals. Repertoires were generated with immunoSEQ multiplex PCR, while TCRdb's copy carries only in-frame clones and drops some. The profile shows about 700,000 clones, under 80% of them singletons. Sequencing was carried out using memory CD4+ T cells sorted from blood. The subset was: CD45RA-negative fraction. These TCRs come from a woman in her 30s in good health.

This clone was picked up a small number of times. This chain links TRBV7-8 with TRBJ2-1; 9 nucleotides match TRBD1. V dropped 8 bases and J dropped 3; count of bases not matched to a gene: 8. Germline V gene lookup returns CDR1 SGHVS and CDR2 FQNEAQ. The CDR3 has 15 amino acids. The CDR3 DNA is TGTGCCAGCGCTCTGACGGGACAGGGCTACAATGAGCAGTTCTTC. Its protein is CASALTGQGYNEQFF.

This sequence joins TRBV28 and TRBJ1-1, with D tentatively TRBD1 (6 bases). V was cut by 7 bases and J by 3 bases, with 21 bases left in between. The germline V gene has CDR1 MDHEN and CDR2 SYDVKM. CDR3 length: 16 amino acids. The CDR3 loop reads CASKGSTGGPDTEAFF. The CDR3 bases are TGTGCCAGCAAGGGGTCTACGGGGGGGCCGGACACTGAAGCTTTCTTT. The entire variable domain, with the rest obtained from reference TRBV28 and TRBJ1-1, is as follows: DVKVTQSSRYLVKRTGEKVFLECVQDMDHENMFWYRQDPGLGLRLIYFSYDVKMKEKGDIPEGYSVSREKKERFSLILESASTNQTSMYLCASKGSTGGPDTEAFFGQGTRLTVV.

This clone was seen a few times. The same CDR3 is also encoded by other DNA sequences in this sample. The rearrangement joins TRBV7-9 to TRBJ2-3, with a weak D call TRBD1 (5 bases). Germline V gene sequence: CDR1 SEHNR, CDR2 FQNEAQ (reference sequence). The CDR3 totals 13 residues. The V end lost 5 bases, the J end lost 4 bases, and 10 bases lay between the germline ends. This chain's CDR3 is CASSPSGPDTQYF. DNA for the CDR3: TGTGCCAGCAGCCCCTCAGGGCCAGATACGCAGTATTTT.

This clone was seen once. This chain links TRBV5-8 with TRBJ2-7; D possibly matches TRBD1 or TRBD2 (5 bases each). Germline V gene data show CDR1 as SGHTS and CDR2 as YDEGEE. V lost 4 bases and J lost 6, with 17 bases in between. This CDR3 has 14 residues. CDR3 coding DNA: TGTGCCAGCAGCGAGGTTGGGGGTCTTCGCGAGCAGTACTTC. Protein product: CASSEVGGLREQYF.

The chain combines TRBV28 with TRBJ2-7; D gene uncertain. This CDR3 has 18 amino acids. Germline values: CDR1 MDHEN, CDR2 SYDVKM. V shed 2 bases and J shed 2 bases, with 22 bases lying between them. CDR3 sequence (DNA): TGTGCCAGCAGTTTAGGCGGCGTTTCGGACCCAGACACCTACGAGCAGTACTTC. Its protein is CASSLGGVSDPDTYEQYF.

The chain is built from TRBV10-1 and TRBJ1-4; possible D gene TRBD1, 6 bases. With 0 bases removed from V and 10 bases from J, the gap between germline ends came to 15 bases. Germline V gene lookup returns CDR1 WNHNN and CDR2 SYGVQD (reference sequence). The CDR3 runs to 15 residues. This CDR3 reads CASSESYDRGGKLFF. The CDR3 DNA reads TGCGCCAGCAGTGAGTCGTATGACAGAGGGGGAAAACTGTTTTTT.

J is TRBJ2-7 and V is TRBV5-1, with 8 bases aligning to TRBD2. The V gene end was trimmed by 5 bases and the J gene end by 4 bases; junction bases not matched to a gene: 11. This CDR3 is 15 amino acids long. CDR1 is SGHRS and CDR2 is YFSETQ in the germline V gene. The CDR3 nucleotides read TGCGCCAGCAGGACCCTTACTAGCGGTTCATACGAGCAGTACTTC. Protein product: CASRTLTSGSYEQYF.

The CDR3 loop reads CASTDYRTQYF. CDR3 nucleotide sequence: TGTGCCAGCACAGACTACCGGACCCAGTACTTC. This chain uses TRBV27 with TRBJ2-5; perhaps TRBD2 as D (5 bases). From germline, CDR1 is MNHEY and CDR2 SMNVEV (reference sequence). This CDR3 is 11 amino acids long. V lost 7 bases and J lost 7, with 10 bases in between.

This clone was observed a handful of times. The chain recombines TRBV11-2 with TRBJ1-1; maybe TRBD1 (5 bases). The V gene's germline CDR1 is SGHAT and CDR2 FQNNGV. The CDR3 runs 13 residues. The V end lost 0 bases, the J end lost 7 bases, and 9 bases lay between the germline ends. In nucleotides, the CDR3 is TGTGCCAGCAGCTTAGATTGGGGGGATGAAGCTTTCTTT. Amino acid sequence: CASSLDWGDEAFF.

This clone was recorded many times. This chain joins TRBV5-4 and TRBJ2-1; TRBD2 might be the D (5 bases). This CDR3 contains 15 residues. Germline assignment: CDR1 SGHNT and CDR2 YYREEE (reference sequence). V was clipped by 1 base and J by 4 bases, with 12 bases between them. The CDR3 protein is CASSLSIGEYNEQFF. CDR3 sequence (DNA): TGTGCCAGCAGCTTGTCCATCGGGGAATACAATGAGCAGTTCTTC.

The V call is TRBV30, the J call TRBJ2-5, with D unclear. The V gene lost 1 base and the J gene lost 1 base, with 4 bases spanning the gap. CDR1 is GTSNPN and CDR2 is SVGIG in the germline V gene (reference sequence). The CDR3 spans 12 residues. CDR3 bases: TGTGCCTGGAGTGCCACCCAAGAGACCCAGTACTTC. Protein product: CAWSATQETQYF.

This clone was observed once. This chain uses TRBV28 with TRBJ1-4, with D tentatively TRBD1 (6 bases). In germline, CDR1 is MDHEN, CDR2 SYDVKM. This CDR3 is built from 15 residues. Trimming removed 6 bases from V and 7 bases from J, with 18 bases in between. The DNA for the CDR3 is TGTGCCAGCAGCACACCCGGGGGCGCGGGTGAAAAACTGTTTTTT. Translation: CASSTPGGAGEKLFF. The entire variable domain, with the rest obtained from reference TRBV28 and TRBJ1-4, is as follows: DVKVTQSSRYLVKRTGEKVFLECVQDMDHENMFWYRQDPGLGLRLIYFSYDVKMKEKGDIPEGYSVSREKKERFSLILESASTNQTSMYLCASSTPGGAGEKLFFGSGTQLSVL.

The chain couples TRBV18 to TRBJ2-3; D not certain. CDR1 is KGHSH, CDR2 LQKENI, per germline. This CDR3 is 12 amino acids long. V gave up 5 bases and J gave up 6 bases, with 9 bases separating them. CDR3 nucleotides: TGTGCCAGCTCAGAGTACGGGGATACGCAGTATTTT. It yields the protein CASSEYGDTQYF.

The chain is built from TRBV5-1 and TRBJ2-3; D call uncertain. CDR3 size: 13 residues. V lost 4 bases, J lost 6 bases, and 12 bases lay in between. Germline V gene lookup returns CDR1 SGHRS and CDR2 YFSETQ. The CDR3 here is CASSEEYVDTQYF. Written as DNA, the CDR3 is TGCGCCAGCAGCGAGGAATATGTGGATACGCAGTATTTT.

CDR3 in DNA: TGTGCCAGCAGTGCCCCGGGACTAGTAACTACGCAGTATTTT. The encoded protein is CASSAPGLVTTQYF. The V gene is TRBV2, the J gene TRBJ2-3; 8 bases are shared with TRBD2. This CDR3 contains 14 residues. After removal of 4 bases from V and 8 bases from J, the junction contained 8 bases not matched to a gene. Germline CDR1 is SNHLY and CDR2 is FYNNEI. Combining the CDR3 with reference TRBV2 and TRBJ2-3 gives the whole variable domain EPEVTQTPSHQVTQMGQEVILRCVPISNHLYFYWYRQILGQKVEFLVSFYNNEISEKSEIFDDQFSVERPDGSNFTLKIRSTKLEDSAMYFCASSAPGLVTTQYFGPGTRLTVL.

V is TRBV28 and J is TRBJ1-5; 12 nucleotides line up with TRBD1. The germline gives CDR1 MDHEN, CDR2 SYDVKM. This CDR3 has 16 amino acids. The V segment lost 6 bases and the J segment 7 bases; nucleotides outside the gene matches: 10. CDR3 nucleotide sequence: TGTGCCAGCAGCGCGGGCGGGGGACAGGGGGCACAGCCCCAGCATTTT. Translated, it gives CASSAGGGQGAQPQHF.

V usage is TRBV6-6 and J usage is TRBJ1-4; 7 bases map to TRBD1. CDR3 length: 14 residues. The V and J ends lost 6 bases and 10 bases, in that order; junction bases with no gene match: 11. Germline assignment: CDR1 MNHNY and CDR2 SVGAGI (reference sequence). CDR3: CASRGDSSVGKLFF. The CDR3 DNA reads TGTGCCAGCAGGGGGGACAGTTCGGTGGGAAAACTGTTTTTT.

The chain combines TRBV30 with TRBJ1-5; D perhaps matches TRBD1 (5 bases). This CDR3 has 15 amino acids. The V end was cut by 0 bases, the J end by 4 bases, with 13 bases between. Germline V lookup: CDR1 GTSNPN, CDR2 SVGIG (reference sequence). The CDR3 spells CAWSVGGAINQPQHF. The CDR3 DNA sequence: TGTGCCTGGAGTGTAGGAGGGGCCATTAATCAGCCCCAGCATTTT.

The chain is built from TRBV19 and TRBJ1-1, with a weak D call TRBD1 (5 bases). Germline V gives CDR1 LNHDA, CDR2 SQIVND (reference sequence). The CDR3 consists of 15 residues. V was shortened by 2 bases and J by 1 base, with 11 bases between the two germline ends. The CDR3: CASSISLGQNTEAFF. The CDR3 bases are TGTGCCAGTAGTATATCTCTTGGACAGAACACTGAAGCTTTCTTT.

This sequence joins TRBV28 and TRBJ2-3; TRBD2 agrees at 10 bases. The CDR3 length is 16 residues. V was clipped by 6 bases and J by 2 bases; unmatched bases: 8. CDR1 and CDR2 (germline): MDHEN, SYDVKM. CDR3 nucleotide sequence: TGTGCCAGCAGCGTGGTGGGACTAGCGCCCACAGATACGCAGTATTTT. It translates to CASSVVGLAPTDTQYF.

This CDR3 reads CASSLGTGLEATEAFF. CDR3 coding DNA: TGTGCCAGCAGCTTAGGGACAGGGCTTGAGGCCACTGAAGCTTTCTTT. The chain uses TRBV7-8 and TRBJ1-1; 8 bases match TRBD1. The CDR3 extends over 16 amino acids. J was trimmed by 4 bases and V by 1 base; bases with no gene match: 8. Germline CDR1 reads SGHVS; CDR2 reads FQNEAQ.

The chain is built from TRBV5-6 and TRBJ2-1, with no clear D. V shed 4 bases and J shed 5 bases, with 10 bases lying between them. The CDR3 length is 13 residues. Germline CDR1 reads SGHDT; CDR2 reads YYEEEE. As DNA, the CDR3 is TGTGCCAGCAGCCCGTTGGATAACAATGAGCAGTTCTTC. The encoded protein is CASSPLDNNEQFF.

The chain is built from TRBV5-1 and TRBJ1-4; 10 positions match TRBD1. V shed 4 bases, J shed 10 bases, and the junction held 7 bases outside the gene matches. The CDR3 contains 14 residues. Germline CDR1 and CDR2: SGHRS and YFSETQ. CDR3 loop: CASSPGTGVTKLFF. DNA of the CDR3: TGCGCCAGCAGCCCGGGGACAGGGGTGACAAAACTGTTTTTT.

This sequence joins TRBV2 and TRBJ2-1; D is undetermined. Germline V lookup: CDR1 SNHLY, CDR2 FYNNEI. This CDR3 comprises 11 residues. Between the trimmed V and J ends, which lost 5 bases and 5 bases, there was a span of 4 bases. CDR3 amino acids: CASSQNNEQFF. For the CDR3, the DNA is TGTGCCAGCAGTCAGAACAATGAGCAGTTCTTC.

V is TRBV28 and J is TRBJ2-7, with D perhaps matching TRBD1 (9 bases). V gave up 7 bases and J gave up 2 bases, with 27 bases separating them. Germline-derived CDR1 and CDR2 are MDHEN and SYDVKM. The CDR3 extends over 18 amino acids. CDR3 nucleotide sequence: TGTGCCAGCACCGATCCTCCGGGGGGGACAGGGAAACCCTACGAGCAGTACTTC. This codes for CASTDPPGGTGKPYEQYF.

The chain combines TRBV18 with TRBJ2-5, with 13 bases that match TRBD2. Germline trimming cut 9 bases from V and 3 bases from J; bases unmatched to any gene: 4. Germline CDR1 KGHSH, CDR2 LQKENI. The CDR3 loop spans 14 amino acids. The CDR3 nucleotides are TGTGCCAGTTTCGGACTAGCGGGAGAAGAGACCCAGTACTTC. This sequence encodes CASFGLAGEETQYF.

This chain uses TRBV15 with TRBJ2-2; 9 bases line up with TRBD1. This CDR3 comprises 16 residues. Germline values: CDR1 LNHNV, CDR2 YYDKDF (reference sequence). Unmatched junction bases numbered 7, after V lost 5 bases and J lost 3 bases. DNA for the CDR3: TGTGCCACCAGCCCGATGGACAGGGGAGACACCGGGGAGCTGTTTTTT. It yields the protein CATSPMDRGDTGELFF.